This T cell receptor beta chain was sequenced during a study of blood T cell repertoires in COVID-19. Study overall: Researchers got acute and convalescent COVID-19 samples from the United States, Italy and Spain. PBMCs, B-cell-depleted T cells, or T cells provided the cDNA or gDNA that made up the material.

Only in-frame clones appear in the TCRdb table, and some are missing; sequencing was by immunoSEQ multiplex PCR. The sample lists roughly 200,000 clones; around nine tenths were seen once. Adults between roughly 18 and 90 years of age took part from 20 to 25 US areas. The V gene end was trimmed by 2 bases and the J gene end by 0 bases; junction bases not matched to a gene: 10. This CDR3 region has 18 residues. Germline-derived CDR1 and CDR2 are SGDLS and YYNGEE. This rearrangement joins TRBV9 to TRBJ2-2; the match to TRBD1 covers 7 bases. This TCR derives from a young woman who had been exposed to COVID-19. What was sequenced was PBMCs or T cells enriched from blood (not recorded which). The CDR3 DNA is TGTGCCAGCAGCGTTAAGGGGGCACTGATGACGAACACCGGGGAGCTGTTTTTT. Amino acids: CASSVKGALMTNTGELFF.